This TCR beta chain was captured by sequencing in a study of PD-1 blockade in classical Hodgkin lymphoma. With respect to this clone: The antigen remains unidentified.

Germline lookup yields CDR1 MNHEY and CDR2 SMNVEV (reference sequence). Trimming took 5 bases from V and 0 from J; bases not matched to a gene: 4. The CDR3 runs 15 residues. Study-wide findings and caveats: By C4D1 there was a significant rise in CD4+ TCR diversity but not in CD8+ TCR diversity. Patients with a complete response exhibited baseline diversity comparable to newly diagnosed patients.

The protocol was immunoSEQ multiplex PCR, while the TCRdb copy is restricted to in-frame clones and leaves out a portion. The data show about 20,000 clones, over 65% seen once. Time point here: cycle 4 day 1 (C4D1), after around six weeks of nivolumab. Relapse was seen in all patients after autologous stem cell transplantation, and brentuximab vedotin exposure was variable. From thawed PBMCs, CD8+ T cells were isolated by magnetic negative selection. When best responses were assessed, they were complete response, partial response or progressive disease. The sequence was collected from a human donor with classical Hodgkin lymphoma. Source: CD8+ T cells from blood, taken before the fourth cycle of nivolumab. The chain employs TRBV27 and TRBJ2-1; TRBD1 matches 7 bases. This CDR3 reads CASSTTGSSYNEQFF. CDR3 nucleotide sequence: TGTGCCAGCAGTACGACAGGGAGCTCCTACAATGAGCAGTTCTTC.